The rows below give T cell receptor beta chains drawn from one sample of a study of T cell repertoires in cytomegalovirus infection. TCRdb reprocessed the reads via MiXCR and lists one record per CDR3 protein. The data show under 850,000 distinct CDR3 sequences, 35% to 45% seen once. What was sequenced was PBMCs. The receptors derive from a human donor in good health (CMV status not recorded). Some clones in this sample may be carry-over from other donors' samples. Both conserved end residues are part of each CDR3. Each record gives: V gene, J gene, D gene, clone size, CDR3 protein, CDR3 DNA. A D gene is named only where the DNA matches it firmly. Size is stated for part of the rows, as once, few or many counts, or as a class when the clone is expanded.

V gene: TRBV27
J gene: TRBJ1-3
D gene: NA
clone size: NA
CDR3 protein: CASSPRTPLNSGNTIYF
CDR3 DNA: TGTGCCAGCAGTCCCCGAACCCCCCTCAACTCTGGAAACACCATATATTTT

V gene: TRBV29-1
J gene: TRBJ2-2
D gene: TRBD1
clone size: few
CDR3 protein: CSVGVRQGHTGELFF
CDR3 DNA: TGCAGCGTTGGGGTGAGACAGGGTCACACCGGGGAGCTGTTTTTT

V gene: TRBV10-3
J gene: TRBJ1-1
D gene: TRBD1
clone size: many
CDR3 protein: CATSTTGDTEAFF
CDR3 DNA: TGTGCCACCTCGACTACAGGGGACACTGAAGCTTTCTTT

V gene: TRBV5-1
J gene: TRBJ2-7
D gene: TRBD1
clone size: once
CDR3 protein: CASSVGGQGSYEQYF
CDR3 DNA: TGCGCCAGCAGCGTAGGAGGACAGGGCTCCTACGAGCAGTACTTC

V gene: TRBV7-8
J gene: TRBJ1-3
D gene: NA
clone size: many
CDR3 protein: CASSSGQTSGNTIYF
CDR3 DNA: TGTGCCAGCAGCTCAGGACAGACATCAGGAAACACCATATATTTT

V gene: TRBV20-1
J gene: TRBJ1-2
D gene: NA
clone size: NA
CDR3 protein: CSARKVGLHPGGYTF
CDR3 DNA: TGCAGTGCTAGAAAGGTCGGACTTCATCCGGGAGGCTACACCTTC

V gene: TRBV5-8
J gene: TRBJ1-1
D gene: TRBD1
clone size: NA
CDR3 protein: CASSFLQGAGEAFF
CDR3 DNA: TGTGCCAGCAGCTTCCTTCAGGGGGCTGGTGAAGCTTTCTTT

V gene: TRBV12-3/TRBV12-4
J gene: TRBJ2-1
D gene: TRBD2
clone size: few
CDR3 protein: CASGGGYNEQFF
CDR3 DNA: TGTGCCAGCGGCGGGGGGTACAATGAGCAGTTCTTC

V gene: TRBV12-3/TRBV12-4
J gene: TRBJ2-1
D gene: NA
clone size: many
CDR3 protein: CASSLTGKQYNEQFF
CDR3 DNA: TGTGCCAGCAGTTTGACAGGAAAGCAGTACAATGAGCAGTTCTTC

V gene: TRBV7-6
J gene: TRBJ2-5
D gene: NA
clone size: NA
CDR3 protein: CASGLTRGSGTQYF
CDR3 DNA: TGTGCCAGCGGCCTGACTAGAGGGAGTGGGACCCAGTACTTC

V gene: TRBV20-1
J gene: TRBJ2-3
D gene: NA
clone size: NA
CDR3 protein: CSASNGNTDTQYF
CDR3 DNA: TGCAGTGCTAGTAACGGGAACACAGATACGCAGTATTTT

V gene: TRBV28
J gene: TRBJ1-1
D gene: NA
clone size: NA
CDR3 protein: CASSSQGRWTEAFF
CDR3 DNA: TGTGCCAGCAGTTCACAGGGTCGCTGGACTGAAGCTTTCTTT

V gene: TRBV7-2
J gene: TRBJ2-1
D gene: NA
clone size: NA
CDR3 protein: CASPRSDEQFF
CDR3 DNA: TGTGCCAGCCCCCGGTCTGATGAGCAGTTCTTC

V gene: TRBV28
J gene: TRBJ1-5
D gene: NA
clone size: few
CDR3 protein: CASSLEGTQHF
CDR3 DNA: TGTGCCAGCAGTTTAGAAGGAACCCAGCATTTT

V gene: TRBV3-1
J gene: TRBJ2-3
D gene: TRBD2
clone size: once
CDR3 protein: CASSQTSSGGTDTQYF
CDR3 DNA: TGTGCCAGCAGCCAAACTTCTAGCGGGGGCACAGATACGCAGTATTTT

V gene: TRBV15
J gene: TRBJ1-1
D gene: NA
clone size: NA
CDR3 protein: CATSRELNTEAFF
CDR3 DNA: TGTGCCACCAGCAGAGAACTTAACACTGAAGCTTTCTTT

V gene: TRBV27
J gene: TRBJ1-2
D gene: NA
clone size: few
CDR3 protein: CASSTARWGFAGYTF
CDR3 DNA: TGTGCCAGCTCCACCGCGAGGTGGGGGTTCGCTGGCTACACCTTC

V gene: TRBV5-1
J gene: TRBJ2-1
D gene: NA
clone size: few
CDR3 protein: CASSFSDRNNEQFF
CDR3 DNA: TGCGCCAGCAGCTTTTCAGACAGGAACAATGAGCAGTTCTTC

V gene: TRBV20-1
J gene: TRBJ1-2
D gene: NA
clone size: NA
CDR3 protein: CSARRPPGQGEYGYTF
CDR3 DNA: TGCAGTGCTAGGCGACCGCCGGGGCAGGGAGAGTATGGCTACACCTTC

V gene: TRBV6-1
J gene: TRBJ2-5
D gene: NA
clone size: few
CDR3 protein: CASSEFTGEETQYF
CDR3 DNA: TGTGCCAGCAGTGAGTTCACAGGAGAAGAGACCCAGTACTTC